The clone carrying this TCR beta chain has at least ten counts. The target antigen is unknown. The data belong to a study of early T cells in non-severe SARS-CoV-2 infection. Across the whole study: Chains were not paired, and sequencing was done on bulk RNA from unsorted whole blood.

General study findings and limits: VDJdb matching, biased toward anti-spike CD8 responses, missed private and CD4 specificities.

Individual cDNA molecules received unique molecular identifiers during library preparation. TCRdb recomputed calls from the 5' RACE reads with MiXCR, one row per CDR3 protein. The data hold approximately 41,000 distinct CDR3 sequences, with over 3.5% observed a single time. The germline V gene has CDR1 MDHEN and CDR2 SYDVKM. The germline V and J ends were trimmed by 3 bases and 0 bases, with 5 bases remaining between them. There are 13 residues in the CDR3. The chain has TRBV28 and TRBJ2-5; D remains ambiguous. This sequence originates from an adult who was a healthcare worker with PCR-confirmed SARS-CoV-2 infection or an uninfected control (not recorded which). Sequencing was done on a sample of whole blood. CDR3 sequence: CASSLEYQETQYF. The CDR3 DNA reads TGTGCCAGCAGTTTGGAGTACCAAGAGACCCAGTACTTC. The complete variable domain, with remaining parts taken from reference TRBV28 and TRBJ2-5, reads DVKVTQSSRYLVKRTGEKVFLECVQDMDHENMFWYRQDPGLGLRLIYFSYDVKMKEKGDIPEGYSVSREKKERFSLILESASTNQTSMYLCASSLEYQETQYFGPGTRLLVL.